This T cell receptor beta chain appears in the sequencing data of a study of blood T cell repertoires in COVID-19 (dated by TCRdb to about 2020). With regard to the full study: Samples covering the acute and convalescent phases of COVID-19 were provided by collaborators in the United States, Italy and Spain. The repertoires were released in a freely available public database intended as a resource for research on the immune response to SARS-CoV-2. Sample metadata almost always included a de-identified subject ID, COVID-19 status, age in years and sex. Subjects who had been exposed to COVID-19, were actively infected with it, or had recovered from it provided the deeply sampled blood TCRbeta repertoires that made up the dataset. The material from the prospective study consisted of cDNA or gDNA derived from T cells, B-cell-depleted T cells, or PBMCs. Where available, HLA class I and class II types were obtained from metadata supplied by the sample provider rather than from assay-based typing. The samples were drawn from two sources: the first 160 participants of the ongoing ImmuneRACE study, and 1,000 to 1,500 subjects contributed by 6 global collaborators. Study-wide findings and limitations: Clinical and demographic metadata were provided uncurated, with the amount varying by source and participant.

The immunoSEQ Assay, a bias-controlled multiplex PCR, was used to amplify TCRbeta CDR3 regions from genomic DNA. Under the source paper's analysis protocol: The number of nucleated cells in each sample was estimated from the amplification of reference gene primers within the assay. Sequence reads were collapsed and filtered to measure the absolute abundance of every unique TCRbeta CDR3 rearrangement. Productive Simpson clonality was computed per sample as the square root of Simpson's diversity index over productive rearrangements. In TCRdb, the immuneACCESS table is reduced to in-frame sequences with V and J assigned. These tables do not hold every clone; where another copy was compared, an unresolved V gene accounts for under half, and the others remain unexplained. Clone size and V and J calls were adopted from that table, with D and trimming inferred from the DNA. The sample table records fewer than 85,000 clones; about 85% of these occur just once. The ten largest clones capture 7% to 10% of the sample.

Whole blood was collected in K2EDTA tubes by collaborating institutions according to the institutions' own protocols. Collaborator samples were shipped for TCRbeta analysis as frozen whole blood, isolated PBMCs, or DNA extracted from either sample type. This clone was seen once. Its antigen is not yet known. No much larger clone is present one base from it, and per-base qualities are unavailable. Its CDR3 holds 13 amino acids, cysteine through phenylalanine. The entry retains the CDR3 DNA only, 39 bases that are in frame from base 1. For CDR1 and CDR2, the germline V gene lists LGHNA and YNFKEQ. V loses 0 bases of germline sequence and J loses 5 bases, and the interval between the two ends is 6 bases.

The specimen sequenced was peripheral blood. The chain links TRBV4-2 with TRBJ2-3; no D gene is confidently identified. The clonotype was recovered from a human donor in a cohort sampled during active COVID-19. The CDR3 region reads CASSQDNIDTQYF. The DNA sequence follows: TGTGCCAGCAGCCAAGATAATATAGATACGCAGTATTTT.